A single sample is the source of the 31 T cell receptor beta chains below, sequenced in a study of shared clonotypes between healthy human individuals. Measured with immunoSEQ multiplex PCR; TCRdb has only the in-frame clones, and not every one. The sample carries more than 2,000,000 clones, over 85% recorded once. Sequencing was carried out using naive CD4+ T cells from PBMCs. Subset in this sample: CD45RA+ positively selected. The receptor source for this set is a man between 18 and 29 years old in good health. Some clones in this sample may be carry-over from other donors' samples.

The rearrangement links TRBV9 to TRBJ2-7, with D unresolved. V was cut by 4 bases and J by 6 bases, with 17 bases left in between. This CDR3 region has 14 residues. Germline V gene data show CDR1 as SGDLS and CDR2 as YYNGEE. CDR3 sequence reads: CASSPDPNRLEQYF. The CDR3 DNA is TGTGCCAGCAGCCCAGACCCGAACCGGCTCGAGCAGTACTTC.

The V call is TRBV11-2, the J call TRBJ2-1; D gene ambiguous. In germline, CDR1 is SGHAT, CDR2 FQNNGV. The CDR3 is made up of 13 amino acids. The V and J ends lost 1 base and 9 bases respectively, with 10 bases between them. The CDR3 loop is CASSLGFSGEQFF. The CDR3 bases are TGTGCCAGCAGCTTAGGTTTTAGTGGTGAGCAGTTCTTC.

V gene TRBV5-6 combines with J gene TRBJ2-5, with TRBD1 matching 7 bases. Germline CDR1 and CDR2: SGHDT and YYEEEE. V trimming: 2 bases; J trimming: 5 bases; junction bases outside the gene matches: 6. The CDR3 loop spans 14 amino acids. The CDR3 sequence is CASSLFNRGETQYF. The CDR3 DNA reads TGTGCCAGCAGCTTATTTAACAGGGGTGAGACCCAGTACTTC.

V is TRBV30 and J is TRBJ2-1, with TRBD1 matching 11 bases. The V and J ends lost 5 bases and 8 bases, in that order; junction bases with no gene match: 5. This CDR3 contains 13 residues. Germline V gene lookup returns CDR1 GTSNPN and CDR2 SVGIG (reference sequence). CDR3: CAWGQGAGDEQFF. The CDR3 DNA reads TGTGCCTGGGGACAGGGGGCTGGGGATGAGCAGTTCTTC.

The chain uses TRBV7-2 and TRBJ2-5; 9 nucleotides match TRBD2. CDR3 length equals 16 residues. Looked up from germline, CDR1 is SGHTA and CDR2 is FQGNSA. The J segment lost 1 base and the V segment lost 5 bases, leaving 8 bases of the junction unmatched. CDR3 residues: CASSHKREVRQETQYF. CDR3 sequence (DNA): TGTGCCAGCAGCCACAAGCGGGAGGTCCGCCAAGAGACCCAGTACTTC.

The rearrangement uses TRBV5-1 and TRBJ2-7, with 13 positions matching TRBD2. The CDR3 loop spans 17 amino acids. The junction had 7 bases not matched to a gene; V was cut back by 4 bases and J by 0 bases. Per germline, CDR1 SGHRS and CDR2 YFSETQ. The CDR3 is CASSPGLAGVASYEQYF. The CDR3 DNA is TGCGCCAGCAGCCCAGGACTAGCGGGAGTAGCCTCCTACGAGCAGTACTTC.

This clone showed up just once. The chain employs TRBV6-1 and TRBJ2-7, with 7 bases fitting TRBD1. This CDR3 has 15 amino acids. Germline assignment: CDR1 MNHNS and CDR2 SASEGT. V was clipped by 5 bases and J by 3 bases; unmatched bases: 10. CDR3 amino acids: CASSPPGTADYEQYF. CDR3 nucleotides: TGTGCCAGCAGTCCCCCAGGGACAGCGGACTACGAGCAGTACTTC.

The chain combines TRBV2 with TRBJ2-5; no clear D. CDR1 is SNHLY and CDR2 is FYNNEI in the germline V gene. CDR3 length: 15 residues. With 4 bases removed from V and 5 bases from J, the gap between germline ends came to 17 bases. As DNA, the CDR3 is TGTGCCAGCAGTGGGAAGGCAGTTCCCGGGGAGACCCAGTACTTC. It specifies CASSGKAVPGETQYF.

The V call is TRBV27, the J call TRBJ1-6, with D maybe TRBD1 (5 bases). Germline-derived CDR1 and CDR2 are MNHEY and SMNVEV (reference sequence). The CDR3 is 15 residues long. V shed 4 bases and J shed 7 bases, with 14 bases lying between them. The DNA of the CDR3 is TGTGCCAGCAGTTCCTTTGGGACGGCCAATTCACCCCTCCACTTT. It is translated as CASSSFGTANSPLHF.

The J gene is TRBJ1-5, the V gene TRBV19; 10 positions match TRBD1. The trim removed 6 bases at V and 6 bases at J, leaving 5 bases unmatched. This CDR3 comprises 14 residues. Germline CDR1 is LNHDA and CDR2 is SQIVND (reference sequence). The CDR3 spells CASRMGQGIQPQHF. The CDR3 DNA is TGTGCCAGTAGGATGGGACAGGGGATTCAGCCCCAGCATTTT.

V gene TRBV7-2 combines with J gene TRBJ1-2; no definite D call. The length of the CDR3 is 14 residues. V was shortened by 4 bases and J by 8 bases, with 17 bases between the two germline ends. The germline V gene has CDR1 SGHTA and CDR2 FQGNSA. DNA of the CDR3: TGTGCCAGCAGCTATGCGGGGTCCCGCCGAGGCTACACCTTC. This encodes CASSYAGSRRGYTF.

V gene TRBV9 combines with J gene TRBJ2-1; D unresolved. The CDR3 totals 14 residues. The germline gives CDR1 SGDLS, CDR2 YYNGEE. Trimming took 2 bases from V and 8 from J, leaving 14 bases between them. CDR3 sequence (DNA): TGTGCCAGCAGCGTGCACACCTCCTATGATGAGCAGTTCTTC. Its protein product is CASSVHTSYDEQFF.

The genes are TRBV11-2 and TRBJ2-7; 8 bases align to TRBD1. V lost 5 bases to trimming and J lost 4 bases; unmatched junction nucleotides: 10. This CDR3 has 15 amino acids. Germline CDR1 reads SGHAT; CDR2 reads FQNNGV. In DNA form, the CDR3 reads TGTGCCAGCAGCCCTAGTGGGGACAGGTTTTACGAGCAGTACTTC. This sequence encodes CASSPSGDRFYEQYF.

This clone was counted a single time. The chain recombines TRBV7-1 with TRBJ2-4; D is perhaps TRBD2 (6 bases). TRBV7-1 is designated an ORF whose function remains uncertain. The V and J ends lost 6 bases and 2 bases respectively, with 17 bases between them. There are 16 residues in the CDR3. The CDR3 nucleotides read TGTGCCAGCAGTCGGACGGAGGGCGGGCCCAAAAACATTCAGTACTTC. It yields the protein CASSRTEGGPKNIQYF.

This chain links TRBV30 with TRBJ1-6; the D is unclear. Trimming pared 1 base from V and 10 bases from J, leaving 8 bases between. The CDR3 has 12 amino acids. Germline V gene data show CDR1 as GTSNPN and CDR2 as SVGIG (reference sequence). The CDR3 reads CAWSANTSPLHF. DNA of the CDR3: TGTGCCTGGAGTGCTAATACATCACCCCTCCACTTT.

V is TRBV29-1 and J is TRBJ2-7; D could derive from TRBD1 or TRBD2 (5 bases each). This CDR3 spans 13 amino acids. V gave up 3 bases and J gave up 5 bases, with 14 bases separating them. Germline lookup yields CDR1 SQVTM and CDR2 ANQGSEA. This CDR3 reads CSVDTGGRDEQYF. CDR3 DNA sequence: TGCAGCGTTGACACAGGTGGGAGAGACGAGCAGTACTTC.

The chain uses TRBV6-5 and TRBJ2-2, with no clear D. The CDR3 is 16 residues long. The V gene lost 0 bases and the J gene lost 1 base, with 9 bases spanning the gap. CDR1 is MNHEY, CDR2 SVGAGI, per germline. The chain's CDR3 is CASSYSYPGNTGELFF. Here the CDR3 DNA reads TGTGCCAGCAGTTACTCGTACCCAGGGAACACCGGGGAGCTGTTTTTT.

The chain's CDR3 is CASSVGDRPGELFF. CDR3 coding DNA: TGCGCCAGCAGCGTGGGTGACAGGCCGGGGGAGCTGTTTTTT. J is TRBJ2-2 and V is TRBV5-1, with D perhaps TRBD1 (6 bases). The germline V and J ends were trimmed by 4 bases and 8 bases, with 15 bases remaining between them. Per germline, CDR1 SGHRS and CDR2 YFSETQ. This CDR3 is built from 14 residues.

Comments on this clone: At the DNA level, this CDR3 is encoded by other sequences in the same sample as well. This sequence joins TRBV9 and TRBJ2-7, with D perhaps TRBD1 or TRBD2 (5 bases each). The ends were cut back, 0 bases at V and 3 bases at J, with 13 bases in the middle. Germline V gene lookup returns CDR1 SGDLS and CDR2 YYNGEE. CDR3 length equals 15 residues. In DNA form, the CDR3 reads TGTGCCAGCAGCGTAGCAGGGACGTCAAGCTACGAGCAGTACTTC. Its translation: CASSVAGTSSYEQYF.

The chain combines TRBV5-1 with TRBJ2-7; 7 bases agree with TRBD1. Germline CDR1 reads SGHRS; CDR2 reads YFSETQ. This CDR3 is built from 13 residues. V dropped 4 bases and J dropped 4; count of bases not matched to a gene: 5. CDR3 loop: CASSPTGAYEQYF. CDR3 in DNA: TGCGCCAGCAGCCCAACAGGGGCATACGAGCAGTACTTC. The variable domain in full, with the rest retrieved from reference TRBV5-1 and TRBJ2-7, is KAGVTQTPRYLIKTRGQQVTLSCSPISGHRSVSWYQQTPGQGLQFLFEYFSETQRNKGNFPGRFSGRQFSNSRSEMNVSTLELGDSALYLCASSPTGAYEQYFGPGTRLTVT.

This chain joins TRBV5-6 and TRBJ2-7; 7 positions match TRBD2. CDR3 length: 16 residues. The germline V gene encodes CDR1 SGHDT and CDR2 YYEEEE. Trimming at V came to 4 bases and at J to 5 bases, leaving 15 bases not matched to a gene. CDR3 sequence reads: CASSPAFGGTGNEQYF. In DNA form, the CDR3 reads TGTGCCAGCAGCCCGGCATTCGGGGGGACCGGAAACGAGCAGTACTTC.

This chain links TRBV6-6 with TRBJ2-5; D possibly corresponds to TRBD1 (5 bases). The J call may be incorrect, as the DNA end agrees better with TRBJ2-7. This CDR3 has 16 amino acids. CDR1 MNHNY and CDR2 SVGAGI come from the germline V gene (reference sequence). In DNA, the CDR3 is TGTGCCAGCAGTTACTCGAAACCCCTCCAGGGCTACGAGCAGTACTTC. Its protein product is CASSYSKPLQGYEQYF.

The CDR3 protein is CASSLIQGGSVSAFF. The DNA of the CDR3 is TGTGCCAGCAGCTTAATCCAGGGAGGCTCCGTTTCGGCTTTCTTT. The chain uses TRBV11-2 and TRBJ1-1, with a weak D call TRBD1 (5 bases). This CDR3 is 15 amino acids long. Trimming removed 2 bases from V and 11 bases from J, with 21 bases in between. Germline CDR1 reads SGHAT; CDR2 reads FQNNGV.

This clone was detected once. This sequence joins TRBV27 and TRBJ1-4; unclear D gene. Trimming stripped 6 bases from V and 8 bases from J, with 10 bases between. Germline CDR1 is MNHEY and CDR2 is SMNVEV (reference sequence). This CDR3 is 12 amino acids long. CDR3 sequence reads: CASRGMREKLFF. CDR3 coding DNA: TGTGCCAGCAGGGGGATGAGGGAAAAACTGTTTTTT.

This clone showed up just once. This sequence joins TRBV2 and TRBJ2-7; no reliable D call. The germline gives CDR1 SNHLY, CDR2 FYNNEI. Trimming took 5 bases from V and 0 from J, leaving 11 bases between them. This CDR3 spans 14 amino acids. CDR3 bases: TGTGCCAGCAGTAGAACGGCAAGCTCCTACGAGCAGTACTTC. This sequence encodes CASSRTASSYEQYF.

The chain uses TRBV28 and TRBJ2-7, with no clear D. V gave up 3 bases and J gave up 7 bases, with 19 bases separating them. The CDR3 contains 15 residues. Germline V gene sequence: CDR1 MDHEN, CDR2 SYDVKM. CDR3 sequence: CASSFRPLVKSEQYF. Here the CDR3 DNA reads TGTGCCAGCAGTTTTAGGCCGCTAGTAAAAAGTGAGCAGTACTTC. The variable domain in full, with the rest retrieved from reference TRBV28 and TRBJ2-7, is DVKVTQSSRYLVKRTGEKVFLECVQDMDHENMFWYRQDPGLGLRLIYFSYDVKMKEKGDIPEGYSVSREKKERFSLILESASTNQTSMYLCASSFRPLVKSEQYFGPGTRLTVT.

The chain has TRBV2 and TRBJ2-7; D is undetermined. The CDR3 is made up of 15 amino acids. Germline lookup yields CDR1 SNHLY and CDR2 FYNNEI. The V gene lost 3 bases and the J gene lost 4 bases, with 16 bases spanning the gap. The CDR3 here is CASSDSRQKRYEQYF. In DNA form, the CDR3 reads TGTGCCAGCAGTGATTCACGGCAAAAAAGGTACGAGCAGTACTTC.

To note about this clone: Other DNA sequences in this sample translate to the same CDR3. The chain employs TRBV5-1 and TRBJ2-7, with D maybe TRBD2 (5 bases). Germline loops: CDR1 SGHRS, CDR2 YFSETQ. The CDR3 extends over 13 amino acids. V lost 0 bases, J lost 3 bases, and 7 bases lay in between. CDR3 coding DNA: TGCGCCAGCAGCTTGGGTGGAGGCTACGAGCAGTACTTC. Its translation is CASSLGGGYEQYF.

The chain carries TRBV28 and TRBJ2-3; 12 nucleotides agree with TRBD2. From germline, CDR1 is MDHEN and CDR2 SYDVKM. This CDR3 region has 15 residues. Trimming took 6 bases from V and 3 from J; bases not matched to a gene: 4. The CDR3 sequence: CASSTSGRRTDTQYF. The DNA of the CDR3 is TGTGCCAGCAGCACTAGCGGGAGGAGGACAGATACGCAGTATTTT.

The chain carries TRBV28 and TRBJ1-1; tentatively, D is TRBD1 (5 bases). The CDR3 is 12 residues long. Germline V gene data show CDR1 as MDHEN and CDR2 as SYDVKM. Trimming removed 11 bases from V and 7 bases from J, with 17 bases in between. The CDR3 DNA follows: TGTGCCGGAACTACAGGATTAGGTGAAGCTTTCTTT. As protein: CAGTTGLGEAFF.

CDR3 loop: CASSAALRQVSGANVLTF. The CDR3 bases are TGTGCCAGCAGCGCCGCCCTACGACAGGTCTCTGGGGCCAACGTCCTGACTTTC. The chain joins TRBV9 to TRBJ2-6, with D possibly TRBD1 on 6 matching bases. Germline lookup yields CDR1 SGDLS and CDR2 YYNGEE. The CDR3 spans 18 residues. Trimming shortened V by 3 bases and J by 0 bases, and 16 bases separated the two germline ends.